This is a list of T cell receptor beta chains from one sample in a study of somatic mutations in cytotoxic T cells in rheumatoid arthritis. Method: immunoSEQ multiplex PCR; TCRdb's copy keeps in-frame clones and lacks some. The sample contains about 19,000 clones, approximately 81% of which appear only once. The sample was CD8+ T cells sorted from blood. The receptors were gathered from a woman in her thirties or forties with rheumatoid arthritis. The CDR3 runs from the conserved cysteine through the conserved F or W. Fields, in order: D gene, V gene, J gene, clone size, CDR3 length, CDR3 DNA, CDR3 protein. The D gene is left open where the match is weak. The size entry is marked missing in some rows and otherwise reads once, few, many or a size class.

D: TRBD1
V: TRBV11-2
J: TRBJ2-3
size: .
length: 15
DNA: TGTGCCAGCAGCTTAACAGGGGGATTTGCAGATACGCAGTATTTT
CDR3: CASSLTGGFADTQYF

D: .
V: TRBV11-2
J: TRBJ2-7
size: .
length: 14
DNA: TGTGCCAGCAGCTTAGGTACAACGACCTACGAGCAGTACTTC
CDR3: CASSLGTTTYEQYF

D: .
V: TRBV14
J: TRBJ1-4
size: .
length: 14
DNA: TGTGCCAGCAGTACGGCGGGGAATCTTGAAAAACTGTTTTTT
CDR3: CASSTAGNLEKLFF

D: .
V: TRBV2
J: TRBJ1-1
size: .
length: 12
DNA: TGTGCCAGCAAGGAGGCGAACACTGAAGCTTTCTTT
CDR3: CASKEANTEAFF

D: .
V: TRBV27
J: TRBJ2-7
size: .
length: 14
DNA: TGTGCCAGCAGCCATGGAGGGCCAGATTACGAGCAGTACTTC
CDR3: CASSHGGPDYEQYF

D: .
V: TRBV15
J: TRBJ2-2
size: .
length: 12
DNA: TGTGCCGGGGGGTCGAGCACCGGGGAGCTGTTTTTT
CDR3: CAGGSSTGELFF

D: TRBD2
V: TRBV7-9
J: TRBJ2-5
size: .
length: 15
DNA: TGTGCCAGCAGCTCCACACTAGCGGAGCAAGAGACCCAGTACTTC
CDR3: CASSSTLAEQETQYF

D: TRBD2
V: TRBV2
J: TRBJ2-2
size: .
length: 15
DNA: TGTGCCAGCAGTGAGGCAGCGGGAAACACCGGGGAGCTGTTTTTT
CDR3: CASSEAAGNTGELFF

D: .
V: TRBV6-6
J: TRBJ2-3
size: .
length: 12
DNA: TGTGCCAGCATCTCTACTCTGAATACGCAGTATTTT
CDR3: CASISTLNTQYF

D: TRBD2
V: TRBV14
J: TRBJ2-1
size: .
length: 16
DNA: TGTGCCAGCAGCCATTGGACTAGCGGGGACTACAATGAGCAGTTCTTC
CDR3: CASSHWTSGDYNEQFF

D: .
V: TRBV5-4
J: TRBJ2-7
size: .
length: 15
DNA: TGTGCCAGCAGCTTCCAGGTCGGTGGCTCCTACGAGCAGTACTTC
CDR3: CASSFQVGGSYEQYF

D: .
V: TRBV19
J: TRBJ2-1
size: once
length: 14
DNA: TGTGCCAGTAAGAAACCGGGCTCCTACAATGAGCAGTTCTTC
CDR3: CASKKPGSYNEQFF

D: .
V: TRBV7-9
J: TRBJ2-7
size: .
length: 16
DNA: TGTGCCAGCAGCCGGATTAGCGGACTAAGCTCCTACGAGCAGTACTTC
CDR3: CASSRISGLSSYEQYF

D: .
V: TRBV4-3
J: TRBJ2-2
size: few
length: 16
DNA: TGCGCCAGCAGCCAAGATCGGTACGGGAACACCGGGGAGCTGTTTTTT
CDR3: CASSQDRYGNTGELFF

D: TRBD2
V: TRBV6-1
J: TRBJ2-7
size: few
length: 15
DNA: TGTGCCAGCAGTGAAGGGTCTAGCGGGTCCTACGAGCAGTACTTC
CDR3: CASSEGSSGSYEQYF

D: TRBD2
V: TRBV7-6
J: TRBJ2-1
size: .
length: 19
DNA: TGTGCCAGCAGCCCGCTGGGGACTAGCGGGAGGACTAATTACAATGAGCAGTTCTTC
CDR3: CASSPLGTSGRTNYNEQFF

D: TRBD2
V: TRBV5-4
J: TRBJ2-3
size: few
length: 15
DNA: TGTGCCAGCAGCCAAGATCGGGGGGGCACAGATACGCAGTATTTT
CDR3: CASSQDRGGTDTQYF

D: TRBD2
V: TRBV6-6
J: TRBJ2-1
size: .
length: 15
DNA: TGTGCCAGCAGTTACAGCGGGGGGGCGAGGAATGAGCAGTTCTTC
CDR3: CASSYSGGARNEQFF

D: .
V: TRBV5-1
J: TRBJ1-1
size: few
length: 17
DNA: TGCGCCAGCAGCTCCCCGATAGAAGGACAGATCAACACTGAAGCTTTCTTT
CDR3: CASSSPIEGQINTEAFF

D: .
V: TRBV25-1
J: TRBJ2-5
size: .
length: 14
DNA: TGTGCCAGCAGTGCCACAGGATCCCAAGAGACCCAGTACTTC
CDR3: CASSATGSQETQYF

D: .
V: TRBV7-6
J: TRBJ1-6
size: few
length: 14
DNA: TGTGCCAGCAGCTTAGGGTTCGGTGATTCACCCCTCCACTTT
CDR3: CASSLGFGDSPLHF

D: TRBD1
V: TRBV2
J: TRBJ2-7
size: .
length: 15
DNA: TGTGCCATCCCCATGAGTCGACAGGGTACCTACGAGCAGTACTTC
CDR3: CAIPMSRQGTYEQYF